The 31 T cell receptor beta chains presented below share a single source sample, sequenced in a study of CD8+CD57+ T cells in acquired aplastic anemia. Profiling that covered TCR beta VDJ and CDR3 relied on genomic DNA as its template. Via MiXCR, TCRdb re-called the reads, giving one row per CDR3 protein. The sample contains some 190,000 distinct CDR3 sequences, 50% to 55% of which appear only once. Sequenced input: sorted CD4+, CD8+, or CD8+CD57+ T cells (not recorded which) from PBMCs. All receptors derive from a human donor in good health, serving as a control.

This sequence joins TRBV24-1 and TRBJ2-3; perhaps TRBD2 as D (6 bases). V was trimmed by 5 bases and J by 1 base, leaving 12 bases between them. CDR1 KGHDR and CDR2 SFDVKD come from the germline V gene. The CDR3 loop spans 15 amino acids. The CDR3 region is CATSGAWGGTDTQYF. CDR3 sequence (DNA): TGTGCCACCAGTGGGGCGTGGGGGGGCACAGATACGCAGTATTTT.

The CDR3 DNA reads as TGTGCCAGCAGTGAGAGCCCCGGGACAGGGGTCTCCTACGAGCAGTACTTC. Protein product: CASSESPGTGVSYEQYF. V and J are TRBV25-1 and TRBJ2-7; 10 positions agree with TRBD1. Germline assignment: CDR1 MGHDK and CDR2 SYGVNS. The CDR3 runs to 17 residues. V dropped 3 bases and J dropped 0; count of bases not matched to a gene: 8.

As concerns this clonotype: Since the CDR3 does not end with the conserved phenylalanine or tryptophan, this likely comes from a read error. The genes are TRBV4-3 and TRBJ1-6; 9 bases are a match to TRBD1. Germline loops: CDR1 LGHNA, CDR2 YSLEER. The CDR3 runs to 14 residues. V lost 4 bases and J lost 6; bases outside the gene matches: 1. In nucleotides, the CDR3 is TGCGCCAGCAGCCCACAGGGGGCTAATTCACCCCTCCACCTT. This gives the protein CASSPQGANSPLHL.

The chain combines TRBV25-1 with TRBJ2-7, with D maybe TRBD2 (6 bases). The germline V and J ends were trimmed by 5 bases and 3 bases, with 17 bases remaining between them. CDR1 MGHDK and CDR2 SYGVNS come from the germline V gene. The CDR3 is 15 residues long. CDR3 nucleotides: TGTGCCAGCAGTCAGGGACTGGGGTTTGTCTACGAGCAGTACTTC. As protein: CASSQGLGFVYEQYF.

The chain employs TRBV19 and TRBJ2-7; unclear D gene. CDR3 size: 13 residues. Germline V CDR1 and CDR2: LNHDA, SQIVND (reference sequence). The ends were cut back, 1 base at V and 3 bases at J, with 7 bases in the middle. The CDR3 DNA is TGTGCCAGTAGTATAGCGCTCCACTACGAGCAGTACTTC. Amino acids: CASSIALHYEQYF.

The chain has TRBV10-1 and TRBJ2-7; TRBD1 agrees at 9 bases. Germline-derived CDR1 and CDR2 are WNHNN and SYGVQD (reference sequence). V shed 5 bases, J shed 2 bases, and the junction held 10 bases outside the gene matches. The CDR3 is 16 residues long. The CDR3 loop reads CASSHPGQGKAYEQYF. CDR3 sequence (DNA): TGCGCCAGCAGTCACCCGGGACAGGGAAAGGCCTACGAGCAGTACTTC.

The V gene is TRBV14, the J gene TRBJ2-3; 12 nucleotides align to TRBD2. CDR1 SGHDN and CDR2 FVKESK come from the germline V gene. J lost 6 bases, V lost 2 bases, and 6 bases had no gene match. The CDR3 has 16 amino acids. CDR3 amino acids: CASSQPPSGGADTQYF. The DNA for the CDR3 is TGTGCCAGCAGCCAACCTCCTAGCGGGGGGGCGGATACGCAGTATTTT.

The chain joins TRBV7-2 to TRBJ1-1; D ambiguous. Germline lookup yields CDR1 SGHTA and CDR2 FQGNSA. The V and J ends lost 5 bases and 3 bases respectively, with 10 bases between them. This CDR3 contains 13 residues. CDR3 nucleotide sequence: TGTGCCAGCAGCCCCGCGGTACACACTGAAGCTTTCTTT. This encodes CASSPAVHTEAFF.

For the CDR3, the DNA is TGCAGCGTTGTGACCTGGGAGAACACTGAAGCTTTCTTT. Translated, it gives CSVVTWENTEAFF. The genes are TRBV29-1 and TRBJ1-1; D is unresolved. Looked up from germline, CDR1 is SQVTM and CDR2 is ANQGSEA. The CDR3 totals 13 residues. The ends were cut back, 4 bases at V and 1 base at J, with 10 bases in the middle.

This chain joins TRBV6-5 and TRBJ2-5; TRBD2 matches 10 bases. The CDR3 runs to 15 residues. V trimming: 2 bases; J trimming: 7 bases; junction bases outside the gene matches: 7. Germline CDR1 reads MNHEY; CDR2 reads SVGAGI. Here the CDR3 DNA reads TGTGCCAGCAGTTACGCGACTAGCGGGCCCCGGACCCAGTACTTC. This sequence encodes CASSYATSGPRTQYF.

In this sample, this clonotype turned up many times. V and J are TRBV12-3 or TRBV12-4 and TRBJ2-1; 7 bases are a match to TRBD2. CDR3 length equals 18 residues. V was clipped by 0 bases and J by 5 bases; unmatched bases: 13. CDR3 sequence (DNA): TGTGCCAGCAGTTTAGCTGCCGGAGCGGGGCCTGGAGACAATGAGCAGTTCTTC. Its translation: CASSLAAGAGPGDNEQFF.

J is TRBJ1-6 and V is TRBV25-1; 9 bases are shared with TRBD1. The CDR3 runs to 12 residues. V shed 8 bases, J shed 8 bases, and the junction held 1 base outside the gene matches. The germline V gene encodes CDR1 MGHDK and CDR2 SYGVNS. CDR3 DNA sequence: TGTGCCAGCGGGGACAGGGATTCACCCCTCCACTTT. This gives the protein CASGDRDSPLHF.

This clonotype was picked up many times. The chain employs TRBV7-2 and TRBJ1-6; D is perhaps TRBD1 (5 bases). V was shortened by 5 bases and J by 15 bases, with 17 bases between the two germline ends. This CDR3 has 13 amino acids. Germline CDR1 reads SGHTA; CDR2 reads FQGNSA. The CDR3 DNA follows: TGTGCCAGCAGCGGACGACAGTGGGGGGTCCTCCACTTT. It yields the protein CASSGRQWGVLHF.

The V gene is TRBV7-8, the J gene TRBJ1-2, with TRBD1 matching over 7 bases. This CDR3 has 13 residues. CDR1 is SGHVS, CDR2 FQNEAQ, per germline. The ends lost 5 bases at V and 4 bases at J; junction bases unmatched: 4. CDR3 sequence reads: CASSPRDSYGYTF. CDR3 nucleotide sequence: TGTGCCAGCAGCCCCCGGGACAGCTATGGCTACACCTTC.

This clonotype was recorded many times. This rearrangement joins TRBV29-1 to TRBJ1-2; D is possibly TRBD1 (5 bases). The CDR3 length is 13 residues. With 5 bases removed from V and 4 bases from J, the gap between germline ends came to 14 bases. The germline V gene has CDR1 SQVTM and CDR2 ANQGSEA. CDR3 protein: CSVWGIDTYGYTF. Written as DNA, the CDR3 is TGCAGCGTTTGGGGGATTGACACCTATGGCTACACCTTC. Filled out from reference TRBV29-1 and TRBJ1-2, the complete variable domain reads SAVISQKPSRDICQRGTSLTIQCQVDSQVTMMFWYRQQPGQSLTLIATANQGSEATYESGFVIDKFPISRPNLTFSTLTVSNMSPEDSSIYLCSVWGIDTYGYTFGSGTRLTVV.

This clonotype was seen many times. The chain carries TRBV4-1 and TRBJ1-2; 7 nucleotides match TRBD1. There are 16 residues in the CDR3. Germline-derived CDR1 and CDR2 are MGHRA and YSYEKL. With V trimmed by 1 base and J by 5 bases, 10 bases remained unmatched. The CDR3 DNA reads as TGCGCCAGCAGCCAAGTTGGCAGGGGGTTTGATTATGGCTACACCTTC. Translated, it gives CASSQVGRGFDYGYTF.

The chain combines TRBV6-5 with TRBJ2-2; 13 nucleotides align to TRBD2. J lost 4 bases, V lost 2 bases, and 4 bases had no gene match. Germline assignment: CDR1 MNHEY and CDR2 SVGAGI. The CDR3 runs 17 residues. The chain's CDR3 is CASSYRGLAGSTGELFF. CDR3 nucleotide sequence: TGTGCCAGCAGTTACCGGGGACTAGCGGGGTCCACCGGGGAGCTGTTTTTT.

This clonotype was counted at least ten times. This sequence joins TRBV10-3 and TRBJ2-5, with TRBD2 identical over 13 bases. Germline trimming cut 4 bases from V and 1 base from J; bases unmatched to any gene: 3. The CDR3 spans 16 residues. Germline V CDR1 and CDR2: ENHRY, SYGVKD. The CDR3 is CAISVGTSGAQETQYF. CDR3 in DNA: TGTGCCATCAGTGTAGGGACTAGCGGGGCCCAAGAGACCCAGTACTTC.

The chain recombines TRBV25-1 with TRBJ1-6; TRBD1 matches 9 bases. The ends lost 1 base at V and 8 bases at J; junction bases unmatched: 6. From germline, CDR1 is MGHDK and CDR2 SYGVNS. CDR3 length: 16 amino acids. The DNA of the CDR3 is TGTGCCAGCAGTGAATCGGGACAGGGTCGGGATTCACCCCTCCACTTT. Translated, it gives CASSESGQGRDSPLHF.

This clonotype was seen ten or more times. The genes are TRBV11-2 and TRBJ2-3; TRBD1 agrees at 8 bases. The CDR3 has 16 residues. The germline V gene has CDR1 SGHAT and CDR2 FQNNGV. V lost 1 base to trimming and J lost 1 base; unmatched junction nucleotides: 4. The CDR3 bases are TGTGCCAGCAGCTTAGGGGCAGGGGGCGGCACAGATACGCAGTATTTT. This translates into CASSLGAGGGTDTQYF.

This clonotype was seen only a few times. A much larger clone lies one base from this, so it may be a read error. The V and J genes are TRBV3-1 and TRBJ2-3, with D perhaps TRBD2 (6 bases). The germline CDR1 and CDR2 sequences are LGHDT and YNNKEL (reference sequence). The V and J ends lost 4 bases and 5 bases respectively, with 13 bases between them. The CDR3 is 14 amino acids. DNA of the CDR3: TGTGCCAGCAGCCGAGATGTCGGGGGAGATACGCAGTATTTT. Its translation is CASSRDVGGDTQYF.

The rearrangement uses TRBV7-9 and TRBJ2-3; the D gene is possibly TRBD1 (6 bases). This CDR3 has 15 residues. Between the trimmed V and J ends, which lost 5 bases and 0 bases, there was a span of 12 bases. The germline V gene encodes CDR1 SEHNR and CDR2 FQNEAQ (reference sequence). The CDR3 is CASSPRGFSTDTQYF. CDR3 sequence (DNA): TGTGCCAGCAGCCCTAGGGGGTTTAGCACAGATACGCAGTATTTT.

In its sample, this clonotype was seen many times. The rearrangement joins TRBV29-1 to TRBJ2-3; tentative D call: TRBD1 (5 bases). The CDR3 covers 13 residues. V was trimmed by 3 bases and J by 4 bases, leaving 11 bases between them. Germline lookup yields CDR1 SQVTM and CDR2 ANQGSEA. The CDR3: CSVDPGHSDTQYF. CDR3 DNA sequence: TGCAGCGTTGACCCTGGACACTCAGATACGCAGTATTTT.

This clonotype has more than one count but fewer than ten. The chain combines TRBV10-3 with TRBJ2-5, with D tentatively TRBD1 or TRBD2 (5 bases each). Trimming pared 0 bases from V and 0 bases from J, leaving 5 bases between. From germline, CDR1 is ENHRY and CDR2 SYGVKD. This CDR3 comprises 14 residues. The CDR3 coding sequence is TGTGCCATCAGTGAGTCGGGGGACCAAGAGACCCAGTACTTC. This codes for CAISESGDQETQYF.

This clonotype has ten or more counts. The chain carries TRBV5-8 and TRBJ2-1; D remains ambiguous. V shed 4 bases and J shed 2 bases, with 13 bases lying between them. Per germline, CDR1 SGHTS and CDR2 YDEGEE. The CDR3 spans 15 residues. CDR3: CASSPRRQAYNEQFF. The DNA for the CDR3 is TGTGCCAGCAGCCCTAGGCGGCAGGCCTACAATGAGCAGTTCTTC. The full variable domain, with the rest looked up from reference TRBV5-8 and TRBJ2-1, is EAGVTQSPTHLIKTRGQQATLRCSPISGHTSVYWYQQALGLGLQFLLWYDEGEERNRGNFPPRFSGRQFPNYSSELNVNALELEDSALYLCASSPRRQAYNEQFFGPGTRLTVL.

At least ten counts were recorded for this clonotype. The rearrangement links TRBV19 to TRBJ1-2, with D unclear. This CDR3 comprises 14 residues. V was clipped by 7 bases and J by 2 bases, with 14 bases between them. From germline, CDR1 is LNHDA and CDR2 SQIVND (reference sequence). The CDR3 loop reads CASKVVSANYGYTF. The DNA for the CDR3 is TGTGCCAGTAAGGTCGTTAGCGCAAACTATGGCTACACCTTC.

This clonotype was seen many times. V is TRBV7-9 and J is TRBJ1-2, with 12 bases matching TRBD1. The CDR3 has 15 amino acids. CDR1 is SEHNR and CDR2 is FQNEAQ in the germline V gene (reference sequence). Germline trimming cut 6 bases from V and 8 bases from J; bases unmatched to any gene: 10. The CDR3, as DNA: TGTGCCAGCAGTTACGGGGGGACAGGGGGCGTCGGCTACACCTTC. This translates into CASSYGGTGGVGYTF.

This clonotype was detected many times. The V and J genes are TRBV12-3 or TRBV12-4 and TRBJ2-7; 8 bases fit TRBD1. The CDR3 has 13 residues. The V segment lost 7 bases and the J segment 6 bases; nucleotides outside the gene matches: 8. CDR3 in amino acids: CASNQGAQREQYF. CDR3 nucleotide sequence: TGTGCCAGCAATCAGGGGGCGCAACGCGAGCAGTACTTC.

The chain uses TRBV7-3 and TRBJ1-2, with 10 bases lining up with TRBD1. This CDR3 contains 16 residues. Trimming at V came to 2 bases and at J to 6 bases, leaving 9 bases not matched to a gene. The germline gives CDR1 SGHTA, CDR2 FQGTGA. CDR3 amino acids: CASSLYGTGDPHGYTF. The DNA for the CDR3 is TGTGCCAGCAGCTTATACGGGACAGGGGATCCGCATGGCTACACCTTC.

The V call is TRBV20-1, the J call TRBJ1-2; D is unclear. V lost 3 bases, J lost 6 bases, and 17 bases lay in between. Germline-derived CDR1 and CDR2 are DFQATT and SNEGSKA (reference sequence). The CDR3 runs to 14 residues. CDR3 amino acids: CSARGGSTLHGYTF. The CDR3 DNA is TGCAGTGCTAGGGGAGGCAGCACGCTCCATGGCTACACCTTC.

This clonotype occurred a few times. The chain couples TRBV29-1 to TRBJ2-3; weak D call: TRBD2 (6 bases). The CDR3 runs to 15 residues. Germline V gene data show CDR1 as SQVTM and CDR2 as ANQGSEA. Trimming cost V 3 bases and J 2 bases, with 15 bases left between them. CDR3: CSVDGPGLTTDTQYF. The CDR3 DNA sequence: TGCAGCGTTGACGGGCCGGGACTGACCACAGATACGCAGTATTTT.